This T cell receptor (beta chain) came from a study of cytomegalovirus exposure and HLA in healthy donors. Regarding the study as a whole: Reportedly, cytomegalovirus status was diagnosed with high sensitivity and specificity.

Comments on this clone: Its antigen is unidentified.

The PCR used 60 Vbeta and 13 Jbeta primers. The data were produced by immunoSEQ multiplex PCR, yet TCRdb's version contains in-frame clones alone and is incomplete. Of 100,000 to 150,000 clones detected, over 65% appear once; the ten largest clones hold roughly 5.9%. In germline, CDR1 is MDHEN, CDR2 SYDVKM. Trimming cost V 0 bases and J 8 bases; bases outside gene matches: 4. The CDR3 consists of 14 residues. The specimen sequenced was PBMCs. This TCR derives from a woman in her 40s in good health and CMV-seronegative. This chain uses TRBV28 with TRBJ1-2, with TRBD1 identical over 9 bases. CDR3 DNA sequence: TGTGCCAGCAGTTTATGGGCCACAGGGGGCGGCTACACCTTC. Its protein product is CASSLWATGGGYTF.